The source of this T cell receptor (beta chain) is a study of radiotherapy plus CTLA-4 blockade in lung cancer. Clones were sequenced by immunoSEQ multiplex PCR, and TCRdb holds only the in-frame ones, with some missing. The sample contains about 62,000 clones, around 76% of which appear only once. The V gene lost 4 bases and the J gene lost 13 bases, with 16 bases spanning the gap. CDR1 and CDR2 (germline): MDHEN, SYDVKM. The CDR3 loop spans 13 amino acids. Lung cancer patients with chemo-refractory metastatic non-small-cell disease were given focal radiation plus CTLA-4 blockade with ipilimumab. This clonotype originated in a human donor with non-small cell lung cancer who had a complete response to radiotherapy plus ipilimumab. Sequenced here: peripheral blood, sampled from a patient treated with radiotherapy plus ipilimumab. The V call is TRBV28, the J call TRBJ1-4; no clear D gene. CDR3 protein: CASSSTNRRSLFF. The DNA for the CDR3 is TGTGCCAGCAGTTCAACAAACCGGAGGTCACTGTTTTTT.